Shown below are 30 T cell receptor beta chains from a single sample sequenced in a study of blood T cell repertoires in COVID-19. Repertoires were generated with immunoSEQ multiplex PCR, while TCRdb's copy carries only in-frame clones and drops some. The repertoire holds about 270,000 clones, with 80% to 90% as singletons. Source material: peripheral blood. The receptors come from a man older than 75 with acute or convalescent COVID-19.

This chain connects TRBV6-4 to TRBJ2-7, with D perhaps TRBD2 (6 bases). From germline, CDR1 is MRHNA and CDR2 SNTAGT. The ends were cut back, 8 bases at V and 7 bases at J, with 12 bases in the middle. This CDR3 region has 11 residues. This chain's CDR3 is CASGCRGEQYF. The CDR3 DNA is TGTGCCAGCGGTTGCCGGGGGGAGCAGTACTTC.

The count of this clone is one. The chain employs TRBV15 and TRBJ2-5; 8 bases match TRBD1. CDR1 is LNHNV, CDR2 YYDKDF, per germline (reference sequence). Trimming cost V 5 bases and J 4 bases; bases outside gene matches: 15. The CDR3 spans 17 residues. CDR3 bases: TGTGCCACCAGCGGGGGGAACACTGGGACAGGTTTAGAGACCCAGTACTTC. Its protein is CATSGGNTGTGLETQYF.

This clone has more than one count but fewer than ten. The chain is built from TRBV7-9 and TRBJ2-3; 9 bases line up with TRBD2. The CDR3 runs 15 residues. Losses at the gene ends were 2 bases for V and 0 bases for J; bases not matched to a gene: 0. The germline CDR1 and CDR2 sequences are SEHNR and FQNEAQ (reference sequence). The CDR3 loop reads CASSLTSGSTDTQYF. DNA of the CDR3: TGTGCCAGCAGCTTAACTAGCGGGAGCACAGATACGCAGTATTTT.

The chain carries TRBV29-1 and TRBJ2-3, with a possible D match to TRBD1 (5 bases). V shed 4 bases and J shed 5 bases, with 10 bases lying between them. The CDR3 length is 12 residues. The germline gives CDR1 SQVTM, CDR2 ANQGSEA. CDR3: CSVARVLDTQYF. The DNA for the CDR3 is TGCAGCGTTGCCAGGGTACTAGATACGCAGTATTTT.

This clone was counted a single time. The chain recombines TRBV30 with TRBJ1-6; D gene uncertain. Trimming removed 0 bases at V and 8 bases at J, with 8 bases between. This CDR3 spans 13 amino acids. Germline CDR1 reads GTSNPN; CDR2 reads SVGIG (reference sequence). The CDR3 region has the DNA TGTGCCTGGAGTGTAGGAGAGGATTCACCCCTCCACTTT. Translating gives CAWSVGEDSPLHF. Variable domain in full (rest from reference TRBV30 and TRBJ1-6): SQTIHQWPATLVQPVGSPLSLECTVEGTSNPNLYWYRQAAGRGLQLLFYSVGIGQISSEVPQNLSASRPQDRQFILSSKKLLLSDSGFYLCAWSVGEDSPLHFGNGTRLTVT.

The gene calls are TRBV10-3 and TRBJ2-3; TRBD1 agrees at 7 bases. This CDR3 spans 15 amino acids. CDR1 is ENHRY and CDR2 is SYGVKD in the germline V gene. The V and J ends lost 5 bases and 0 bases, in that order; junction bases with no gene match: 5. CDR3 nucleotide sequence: TGTGCCATCAGTAGGGACAGAGAGAGCACAGATACGCAGTATTTT. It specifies CAISRDRESTDTQYF.

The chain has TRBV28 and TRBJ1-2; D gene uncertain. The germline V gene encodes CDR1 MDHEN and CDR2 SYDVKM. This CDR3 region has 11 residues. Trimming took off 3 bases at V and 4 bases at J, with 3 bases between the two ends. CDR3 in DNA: TGTGCCAGCAGTTTGGCCTATGGCTACACCTTC. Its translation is CASSLAYGYTF.

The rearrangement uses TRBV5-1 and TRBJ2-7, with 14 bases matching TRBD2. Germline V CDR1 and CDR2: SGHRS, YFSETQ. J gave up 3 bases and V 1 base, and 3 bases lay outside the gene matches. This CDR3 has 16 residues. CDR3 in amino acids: CASSLLGLAGVYEQYF. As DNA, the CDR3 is TGCGCCAGCAGCTTGCTGGGACTAGCGGGGGTCTACGAGCAGTACTTC.

The CDR3 here is CASRTFDRAISYEQYF. The CDR3 nucleotides are TGTGCCAGCAGAACCTTCGACAGGGCGATTTCCTACGAGCAGTACTTC. The chain uses TRBV21-1 and TRBJ2-7; the table's D call TRBD1 went unverified against the DNA. TRBV21-1 is flagged as a pseudogene. The CDR3 contains 16 residues.

CDR3 sequence reads: CASNRGQGDQPQHF. Here the CDR3 DNA reads TGTGCCAGCAACCGGGGACAGGGGGACCAGCCCCAGCATTTT. The chain combines TRBV2 with TRBJ1-5, with 11 bases aligning to TRBD1. Germline assignment: CDR1 SNHLY and CDR2 FYNNEI. The CDR3 loop spans 14 amino acids. V shed 7 bases and J 7 bases; nucleotides not matched to a gene: 6.

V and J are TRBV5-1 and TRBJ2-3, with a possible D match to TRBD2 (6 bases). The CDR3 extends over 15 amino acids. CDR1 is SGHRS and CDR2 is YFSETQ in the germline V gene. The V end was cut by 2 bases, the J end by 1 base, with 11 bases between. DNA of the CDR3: TGCGCCAGCAGCTTTTCGGGAGATCGCACAGATACGCAGTATTTT. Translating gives CASSFSGDRTDTQYF.

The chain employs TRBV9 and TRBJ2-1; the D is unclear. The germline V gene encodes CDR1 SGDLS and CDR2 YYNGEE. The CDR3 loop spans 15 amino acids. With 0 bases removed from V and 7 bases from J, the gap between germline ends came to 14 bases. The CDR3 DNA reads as TGTGCCAGCAGCGTAGGTGACTCCCGAGTAAATGAGCAGTTCTTC. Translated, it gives CASSVGDSRVNEQFF. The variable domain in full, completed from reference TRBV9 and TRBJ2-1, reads DSGVTQTPKHLITATGQRVTLRCSPRSGDLSVYWYQQSLDQGLQFLIQYYNGEERAKGNILERFSAQQFPDLHSELNLSSLELGDSALYFCASSVGDSRVNEQFFGPGTRLTVL.

DNA of the CDR3: TGTGCCAGCAGCTTGGGAGCCAGGACAAGCAATCAGCCCCAGCATTTT. As protein: CASSLGARTSNQPQHF. This chain joins TRBV5-6 and TRBJ1-5, with TRBD1 as a possible D gene (5 bases). The CDR3 has 16 amino acids. Trimming stripped 0 bases from V and 1 base from J, with 11 bases between. Germline-derived CDR1 and CDR2 are SGHDT and YYEEEE. Full variable domain (missing parts from reference TRBV5-6 and TRBJ1-5): DAGVTQSPTHLIKTRGQQVTLRCSPKSGHDTVSWYQQALGQGPQFIFQYYEEEERQRGNFPDRFSGHQFPNYSSELNVNALLLGDSALYLCASSLGARTSNQPQHFGDGTRLSIL.

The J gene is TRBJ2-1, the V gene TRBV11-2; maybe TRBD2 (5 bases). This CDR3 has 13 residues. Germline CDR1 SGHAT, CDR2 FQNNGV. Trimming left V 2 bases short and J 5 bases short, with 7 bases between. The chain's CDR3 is CASSLSGNNEQFF. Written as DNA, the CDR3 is TGTGCCAGCAGCTTATCCGGGAACAATGAGCAGTTCTTC.

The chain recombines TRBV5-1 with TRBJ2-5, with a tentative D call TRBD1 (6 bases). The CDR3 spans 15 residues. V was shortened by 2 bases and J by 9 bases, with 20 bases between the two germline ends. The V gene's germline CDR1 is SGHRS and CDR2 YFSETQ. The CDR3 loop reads CASSFNGGPGQPQYF. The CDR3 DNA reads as TGCGCCAGCAGCTTCAACGGTGGCCCGGGACAACCCCAGTACTTC.

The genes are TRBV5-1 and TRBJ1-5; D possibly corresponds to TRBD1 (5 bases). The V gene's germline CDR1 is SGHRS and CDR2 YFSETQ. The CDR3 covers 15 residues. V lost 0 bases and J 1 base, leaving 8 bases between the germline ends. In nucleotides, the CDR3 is TGCGCCAGCAGCTTGGATGCAGGGAGCAATCAGCCCCAGCATTTT. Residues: CASSLDAGSNQPQHF.

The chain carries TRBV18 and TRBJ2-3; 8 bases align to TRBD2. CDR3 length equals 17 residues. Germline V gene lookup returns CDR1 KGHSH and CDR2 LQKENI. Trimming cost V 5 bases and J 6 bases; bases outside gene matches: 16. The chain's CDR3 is CASSSPDSGDFWDTQYF. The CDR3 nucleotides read TGTGCCAGCTCATCTCCGGATAGCGGGGACTTCTGGGATACGCAGTATTTT.

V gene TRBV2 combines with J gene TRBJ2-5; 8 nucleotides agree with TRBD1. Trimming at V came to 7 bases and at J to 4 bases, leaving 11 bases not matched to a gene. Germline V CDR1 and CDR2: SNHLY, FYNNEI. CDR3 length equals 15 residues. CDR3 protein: CASTYIGQGAETQYF. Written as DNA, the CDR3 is TGTGCCAGCACCTACATAGGACAGGGAGCAGAGACCCAGTACTTC.

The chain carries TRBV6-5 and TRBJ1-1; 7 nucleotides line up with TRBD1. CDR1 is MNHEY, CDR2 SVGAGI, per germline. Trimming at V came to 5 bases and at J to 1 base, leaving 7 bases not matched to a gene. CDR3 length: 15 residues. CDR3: CASSKTGRQNTEAFF. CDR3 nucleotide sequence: TGTGCCAGCAGTAAGACAGGGAGACAGAACACTGAAGCTTTCTTT.

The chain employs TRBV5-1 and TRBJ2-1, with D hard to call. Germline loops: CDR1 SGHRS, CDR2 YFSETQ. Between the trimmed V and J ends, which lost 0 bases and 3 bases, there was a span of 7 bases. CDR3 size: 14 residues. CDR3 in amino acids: CASSLDSFYNEQFF. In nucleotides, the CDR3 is TGCGCCAGCAGCTTGGATAGTTTCTACAATGAGCAGTTCTTC.

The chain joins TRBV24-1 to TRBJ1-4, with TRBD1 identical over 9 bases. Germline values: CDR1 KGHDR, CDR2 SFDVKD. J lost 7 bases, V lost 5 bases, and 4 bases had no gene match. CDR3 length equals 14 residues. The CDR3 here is CATSAGTGSEKLFF. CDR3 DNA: TGTGCCACCAGTGCCGGGACAGGGTCTGAAAAACTGTTTTTT.

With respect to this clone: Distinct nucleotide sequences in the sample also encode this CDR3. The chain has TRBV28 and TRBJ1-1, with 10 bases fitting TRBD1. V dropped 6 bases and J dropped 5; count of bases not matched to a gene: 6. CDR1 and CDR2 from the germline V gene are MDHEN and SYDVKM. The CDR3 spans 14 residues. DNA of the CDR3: TGTGCCAGCAGCTCCGGACAGGGGGGGACTGAAGCTTTCTTT. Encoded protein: CASSSGQGGTEAFF.

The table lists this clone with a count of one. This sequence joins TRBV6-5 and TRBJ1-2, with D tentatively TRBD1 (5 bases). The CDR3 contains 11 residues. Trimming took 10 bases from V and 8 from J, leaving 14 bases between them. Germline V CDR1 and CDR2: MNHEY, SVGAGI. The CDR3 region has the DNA TGTGCCACCTCGGGGGGACTGGGCTACACCTTC. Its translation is CATSGGLGYTF.

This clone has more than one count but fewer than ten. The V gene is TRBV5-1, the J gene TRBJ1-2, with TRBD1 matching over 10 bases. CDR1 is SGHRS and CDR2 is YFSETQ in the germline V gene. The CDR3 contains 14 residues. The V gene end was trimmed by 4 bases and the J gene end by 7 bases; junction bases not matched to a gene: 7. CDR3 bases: TGCGCCAGCAGCCAGTCGGGACAGGGGACTGGCTACACCTTC. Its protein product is CASSQSGQGTGYTF.

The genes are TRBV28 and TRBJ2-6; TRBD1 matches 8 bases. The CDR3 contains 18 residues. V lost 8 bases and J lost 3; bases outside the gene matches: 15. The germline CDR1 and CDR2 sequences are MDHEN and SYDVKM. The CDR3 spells CASRAPRTGNFGANVLTF. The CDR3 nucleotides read TGTGCCAGCCGGGCGCCAAGGACAGGGAACTTTGGGGCCAACGTCCTGACTTTC.

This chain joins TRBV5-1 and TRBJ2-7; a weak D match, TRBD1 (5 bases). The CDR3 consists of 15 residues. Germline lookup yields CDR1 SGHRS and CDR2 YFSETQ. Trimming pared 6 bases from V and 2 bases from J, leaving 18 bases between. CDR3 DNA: TGCGCCAGCACCTCTCGTCCGGACACAACCTACGAGCAGTACTTC. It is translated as CASTSRPDTTYEQYF. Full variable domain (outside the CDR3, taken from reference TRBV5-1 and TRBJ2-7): KAGVTQTPRYLIKTRGQQVTLSCSPISGHRSVSWYQQTPGQGLQFLFEYFSETQRNKGNFPGRFSGRQFSNSRSEMNVSTLELGDSALYLCASTSRPDTTYEQYFGPGTRLTVT.

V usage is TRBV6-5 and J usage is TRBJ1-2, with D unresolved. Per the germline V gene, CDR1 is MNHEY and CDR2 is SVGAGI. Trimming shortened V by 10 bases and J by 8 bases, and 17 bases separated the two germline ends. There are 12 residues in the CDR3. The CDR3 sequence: CAISFPGSGYTF. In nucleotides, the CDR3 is TGTGCCATTTCTTTCCCAGGATCCGGCTACACCTTC.

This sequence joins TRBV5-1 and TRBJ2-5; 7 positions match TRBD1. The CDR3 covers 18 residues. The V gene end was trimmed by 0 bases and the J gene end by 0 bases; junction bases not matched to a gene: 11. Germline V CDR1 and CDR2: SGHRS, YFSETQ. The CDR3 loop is CASSLGIKTGKNQETQYF. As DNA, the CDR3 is TGCGCCAGCAGCTTGGGTATCAAGACAGGGAAGAACCAAGAGACCCAGTACTTC.

The CDR3 protein is CASSHGLGLVNTEAFF. CDR3 DNA: TGCGCCAGCAGCCATGGATTAGGCCTAGTGAACACTGAAGCTTTCTTT. This chain connects TRBV5-1 to TRBJ1-1; no clear D gene. V was cut by 4 bases and J by 0 bases, with 16 bases left in between. Germline-derived CDR1 and CDR2 are SGHRS and YFSETQ. The CDR3 has 16 amino acids.

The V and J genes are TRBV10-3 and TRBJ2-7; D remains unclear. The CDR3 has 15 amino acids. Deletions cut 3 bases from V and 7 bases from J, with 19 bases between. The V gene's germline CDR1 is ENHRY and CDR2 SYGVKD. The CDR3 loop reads CAISDGYGLAVEQYF. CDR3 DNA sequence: TGTGCCATCAGTGATGGGTACGGATTAGCCGTTGAGCAGTACTTC.